This entry lists 9 T cell receptor beta chains sequenced from one sample in a study of cytomegalovirus exposure and HLA in healthy donors. The primer mix had 60 Vbeta and 13 Jbeta primers. TCRdb keeps only in-frame clones here, not all; method: immunoSEQ multiplex PCR. The repertoire holds about 120,000 clones, with over 8.5% as singletons. The sample comprised PBMCs. These receptors were obtained from a woman aged 40-49 years in good health and CMV-seropositive.

J is TRBJ2-1 and V is TRBV9, with 8 bases fitting TRBD1. Germline CDR1 SGDLS, CDR2 YYNGEE. The ends lost 3 bases at V and 3 bases at J; junction bases unmatched: 5. The CDR3 has 15 amino acids. The CDR3 DNA sequence: TGTGCCAGCAGCGCCGGGACAGGACACTACAATGAGCAGTTCTTC. It encodes CASSAGTGHYNEQFF.

This clone turned up a few times. The rearrangement joins TRBV5-4 to TRBJ2-2, with 8 bases fitting TRBD1. V lost 3 bases and J lost 5; bases outside the gene matches: 9. Germline V lookup: CDR1 SGHNT, CDR2 YYREEE (reference sequence). The CDR3 runs to 16 residues. The CDR3 spells CASSYGQGEETGELFF. CDR3 DNA sequence: TGTGCCAGCAGCTATGGACAGGGAGAGGAAACCGGGGAGCTGTTTTTT.

V and J are TRBV6-4 and TRBJ1-1; D may be TRBD1 (6 bases). The CDR3 runs 16 residues. Germline lookup yields CDR1 MRHNA and CDR2 SNTAGT. The V end lost 0 bases, the J end lost 1 base, and 12 bases lay between the germline ends. The CDR3 DNA follows: TGTGCCAGCAGTGACTCGGGAACAGGGCCGAACACTGAAGCTTTCTTT. It yields the protein CASSDSGTGPNTEAFF.

The V gene is TRBV19, the J gene TRBJ1-2; 7 bases are a match to TRBD1. The CDR3 is 13 residues long. Trimming removed 7 bases from V and 4 bases from J; junction bases left unmatched: 6. Germline-derived CDR1 and CDR2 are LNHDA and SQIVND (reference sequence). The CDR3: CASNPRGTYGYTF. The CDR3 DNA is TGTGCCAGTAACCCCAGGGGGACCTATGGCTACACCTTC.

The rearrangement links TRBV10-1 to TRBJ2-7; maybe TRBD2 (5 bases). Trimming took off 2 bases at V and 3 bases at J, with 8 bases between the two ends. The CDR3 consists of 13 residues. Germline lookup yields CDR1 WNHNN and CDR2 SYGVQD (reference sequence). CDR3 sequence: CASSEIGVYEQYF. The DNA for the CDR3 is TGCGCCAGCAGTGAGATCGGGGTCTACGAGCAGTACTTC.

This clone has only a few counts. The chain has TRBV19 and TRBJ2-1; D is possibly TRBD1 (6 bases). The germline gives CDR1 LNHDA, CDR2 SQIVND (reference sequence). Between the trimmed V and J ends, which lost 4 bases and 5 bases, there was a span of 27 bases. This CDR3 is 19 amino acids long. This chain's CDR3 is CASSSRAIGQRGGNNEQFF. CDR3 bases: TGTGCCAGTAGTAGCCGGGCAATCGGACAGCGTGGGGGTAACAATGAGCAGTTCTTC.

This clone turned up a few times. V usage is TRBV5-6 and J usage is TRBJ2-1; TRBD1 agrees at 11 bases. Trimming at V came to 3 bases and at J to 0 bases, leaving 5 bases not matched to a gene. CDR1 and CDR2 (germline): SGHDT, YYEEEE. The CDR3 is made up of 17 amino acids. The CDR3 is CASSSGQGAGSYNEQFF. Here the CDR3 DNA reads TGTGCCAGCAGCTCAGGACAGGGGGCGGGCTCCTACAATGAGCAGTTCTTC.

This clone was seen more than once but under ten times. This chain uses TRBV18 with TRBJ2-1; 13 bases agree with TRBD2. The length of the CDR3 is 19 residues. V was clipped by 1 base and J by 8 bases; unmatched bases: 14. Germline V lookup: CDR1 KGHSH, CDR2 LQKENI. CDR3 sequence (DNA): TGTGCCAGCTCACCACTCCGGTCCGAACTAGCGGGGGGGCAGGATGAGCAGTTCTTC. Translating it yields CASSPLRSELAGGQDEQFF.

In its sample, this clone was seen a few times. The chain carries TRBV19 and TRBJ2-1, with 10 bases that match TRBD2. CDR3 length: 17 residues. Trimming removed 7 bases from V and 1 base from J; junction bases left unmatched: 10. Per the germline V gene, CDR1 is LNHDA and CDR2 is SQIVND (reference sequence). CDR3 nucleotide sequence: TGTGCCAGTACCCCTCAAGCAGCGGGGGGGTCCTACAATGAGCAGTTCTTC. Amino acid sequence: CASTPQAAGGSYNEQFF.